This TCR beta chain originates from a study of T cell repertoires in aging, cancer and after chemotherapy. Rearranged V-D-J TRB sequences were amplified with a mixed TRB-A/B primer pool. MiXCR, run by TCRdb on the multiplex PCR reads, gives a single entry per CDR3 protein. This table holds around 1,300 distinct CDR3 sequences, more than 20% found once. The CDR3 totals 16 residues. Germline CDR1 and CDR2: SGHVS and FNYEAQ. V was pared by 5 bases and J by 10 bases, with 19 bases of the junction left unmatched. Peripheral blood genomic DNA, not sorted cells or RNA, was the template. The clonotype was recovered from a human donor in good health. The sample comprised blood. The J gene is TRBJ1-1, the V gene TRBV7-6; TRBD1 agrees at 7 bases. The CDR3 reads CASSLEIGRGILRAFF. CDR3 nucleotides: TGTGCCAGCAGCCTAGAAATAGGCAGGGGGATTCTGAGAGCTTTCTTT.